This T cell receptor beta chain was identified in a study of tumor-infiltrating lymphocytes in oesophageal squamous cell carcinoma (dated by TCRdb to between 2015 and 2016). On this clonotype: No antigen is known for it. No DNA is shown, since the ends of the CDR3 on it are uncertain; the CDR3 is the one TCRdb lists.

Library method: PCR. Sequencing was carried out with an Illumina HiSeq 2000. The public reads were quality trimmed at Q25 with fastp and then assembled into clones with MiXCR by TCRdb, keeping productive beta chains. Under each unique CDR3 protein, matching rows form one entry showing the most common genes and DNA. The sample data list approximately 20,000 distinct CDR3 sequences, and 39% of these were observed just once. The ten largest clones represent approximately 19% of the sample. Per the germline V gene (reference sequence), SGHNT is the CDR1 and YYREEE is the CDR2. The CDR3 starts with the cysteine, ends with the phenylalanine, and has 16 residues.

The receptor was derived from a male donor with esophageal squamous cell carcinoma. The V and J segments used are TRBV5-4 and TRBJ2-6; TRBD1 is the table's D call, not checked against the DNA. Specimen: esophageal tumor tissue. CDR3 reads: CASSSGDRAVWLHLRF.